This T cell receptor beta chain was sequenced in a study of blood T cell repertoires in COVID-19. Overall study context: The study drew acute and convalescent COVID-19 samples from the United States, Italy and Spain. T cells, B-cell-depleted T cells, or PBMCs supplied cDNA or gDNA.

Original analysis: Reference gene primers were amplified, and this amplification served to estimate nucleated cell counts. This table comes from immunoSEQ multiplex PCR, and its TCRdb copy is limited to in-frame clones, with some not included. The V and J calls and clone size were taken over from that table, and D and trimming were inferred from the DNA. The sample has some 240,000 clones; 84% are singletons. The V gene's germline CDR1 is SGHRS and CDR2 YFSETQ. V was shortened by 4 bases and J by 6 bases, with 16 bases between the two germline ends. This CDR3 contains 14 residues. The sequencing input was peripheral blood. The sequence was obtained from a man aged 50 or older with active or convalescent COVID-19. The chain has TRBV5-1 and TRBJ2-5; possibly TRBD2 for D (5 bases). CDR3: CASSASLAGKTQYF. Written as DNA, the CDR3 is TGCGCCAGCAGCGCCTCGCTAGCCGGAAAGACCCAGTACTTC. Variable domain in full (rest from reference TRBV5-1 and TRBJ2-5): KAGVTQTPRYLIKTRGQQVTLSCSPISGHRSVSWYQQTPGQGLQFLFEYFSETQRNKGNFPGRFSGRQFSNSRSEMNVSTLELGDSALYLCASSASLAGKTQYFGPGTRLLVL.